Listed below are T cell receptor beta chains from one sample, sequenced in a study of blood T cell repertoires in COVID-19. This table comes from immunoSEQ multiplex PCR, and its TCRdb copy is limited to in-frame clones, with some not included. The table has about 47,000 clones, about 89% seen once. The sample comprised peripheral blood. The receptors come from a man in his 70s with active COVID-19. Both conserved end residues are part of each CDR3. A D gene is named only where the DNA matches it firmly. The listing skips clone size in some rows; elsewhere it reads once, few, many or a size class.

V gene	clone size	D gene	J gene	CDR3 protein	CDR3 DNA
TRBV30	-	TRBD1	TRBJ1-5	CAWSVRTGNNQPQHF	TGTGCCTGGAGTGTACGGACAGGTAACAATCAGCCCCAGCATTTT
TRBV28	-	-	TRBJ2-7	CASTGTRYEQYF	TGTGCCTCCACCGGGACACGCTACGAGCAGTACTTC
TRBV6-1	-	-	TRBJ2-7	CASSEVFTGGTYEQYF	TGTGCCAGCAGTGAAGTTTTTACCGGGGGTACCTACGAGCAGTACTTC
TRBV30	-	TRBD1	TRBJ1-6	CAWTLGTVSPLHF	TGTGCCTGGACCCTCGGGACAGTTTCGCCCCTCCACTTT
TRBV15	-	-	TRBJ1-2	CATSRVSGASGGYTF	TGTGCCACCAGCAGAGTTAGCGGAGCATCGGGTGGCTACACCTTC
TRBV15	-	TRBD2	TRBJ2-5	CATSRDAGEETQYF	TGTGCCACCAGCAGAGATGCGGGGGAAGAGACCCAGTACTTC
TRBV27	-	-	TRBJ1-2	CASSPGQGNGYTF	TGTGCCAGCAGTCCGGGTCAGGGTAATGGCTACACCTTC
TRBV18	-	-	TRBJ1-2	CASSPGQGYYGYTF	TGTGCCAGCTCTCCGGGCCAGGGGTACTATGGCTACACCTTC
TRBV29-1	-	TRBD2	TRBJ2-1	CSVARTSGDYNEQFF	TGCAGCGTTGCGCGGACTAGCGGGGACTACAATGAGCAGTTCTTC
TRBV28	-	-	TRBJ1-1	CASSRSGMDTEAFF	TGTGCCAGCAGTCGGTCCGGGATGGACACTGAAGCTTTCTTT
TRBV27	-	-	TRBJ2-5	CASRRFGQETQYF	TGTGCCAGCAGAAGATTCGGCCAAGAGACCCAGTACTTC
TRBV7-8	-	-	TRBJ1-4	CASSLGPRGVNEKLFF	TGTGCCAGCAGCTTAGGCCCTCGGGGGGTGAATGAAAAACTGTTTTTT
TRBV27	-	TRBD2	TRBJ2-4	CASRGLAGGKGIQYF	TGTGCCAGCAGGGGACTAGCGGGGGGGAAGGGCATTCAGTACTTC
TRBV4-2	-	-	TRBJ2-7	CASGFRGGEQYF	TGTGCCAGCGGATTTCGGGGAGGCGAGCAGTACTTC
TRBV19	-	TRBD1	TRBJ1-5	CASSPDRVGSQPQHF	TGTGCCAGTAGCCCGGACAGGGTCGGCAGTCAGCCCCAGCATTTT
TRBV10-2	-	-	TRBJ2-2	CASSPGAGELFF	TGCGCCAGCAGCCCAGGCGCCGGGGAGCTGTTTTTT
TRBV5-5	-	-	TRBJ2-5	CASTKSWGLGETQYF	TGTGCCAGCACCAAATCCTGGGGGCTGGGGGAGACCCAGTACTTC
TRBV3-1/TRBV3-2	-	-	TRBJ2-7	CASSSTAYEQYF	TGTGCCAGCAGCTCGACAGCCTACGAGCAGTACTTC
TRBV10-1	-	TRBD1	TRBJ2-7	CASSAETGPVYEQYF	TGCGCCAGCAGTGCGGAGACAGGGCCTGTCTACGAGCAGTACTTC
TRBV4-2	once	-	TRBJ2-5	CASSNRDQETQYF	TGTGCCAGCAGCAACCGGGACCAAGAGACCCAGTACTTC
TRBV7-5	-	-	TRBJ2-1	CARTKSAGLHDEQFF	TGTGCCAGAACTAAATCAGCGGGTCTGCATGATGAGCAGTTCTTC
TRBV29-1	-	-	TRBJ2-1	CSVETPDYNEQFF	TGCAGCGTTGAAACGCCAGACTACAATGAGCAGTTCTTC
TRBV3-1/TRBV3-2	-	-	TRBJ1-2	CASSQVPDRLKGYTF	TGTGCCAGCAGCCAAGTTCCCGACAGGTTGAAGGGCTACACCTTC
TRBV7-6	-	-	TRBJ2-5	CASSRGAQLIRETQYF	TGTGCCAGCAGCCGGGGGGCACAGCTGATTAGGGAGACCCAGTACTTC
TRBV18	-	-	TRBJ2-2	CASSPSGPNTGELFF	TGTGCCAGCTCACCAAGCGGACCAAACACCGGGGAGCTGTTTTTT
TRBV14	-	TRBD1	TRBJ1-4	CASSVYRGHATNEKLFF	TGTGCCAGCAGCGTGTACAGGGGCCATGCAACTAATGAAAAACTGTTTTTT
TRBV24-1	once	-	TRBJ2-4	CATSDGGGRAKNIQYF	TGTGCCACCAGTGATGGAGGAGGGAGGGCCAAAAACATTCAGTACTTC
TRBV7-9	once	-	TRBJ1-3	CASSSNRESGNTIYF	TGTGCCAGCAGCTCGAACAGGGAGTCGGGAAACACCATATATTTT
TRBV28	-	-	TRBJ1-1	CASSLSPGQFEAFF	TGTGCCAGCAGTTTATCCCCCGGACAGTTTGAAGCTTTCTTT
TRBV2	-	-	TRBJ2-6	CASQGLKEAGANVLTF	TGTGCCAGCCAAGGACTTAAGGAGGCTGGGGCCAACGTCCTGACTTTC
TRBV5-4	-	TRBD1	TRBJ2-5	CASSPGTGGGETQYF	TGTGCCAGCAGCCCCGGGACAGGGGGAGGAGAGACCCAGTACTTC
TRBV5-1	-	TRBD2	TRBJ2-1	CASSLSAGGYNEQFF	TGCGCCAGCAGCTTGTCGGCGGGGGGTTACAATGAGCAGTTCTTC
TRBV5-5	-	-	TRBJ2-7	CASSLGEAPREQYF	TGTGCCAGCAGCTTGGGTGAAGCCCCGAGGGAGCAGTACTTC
TRBV7-2	-	-	TRBJ2-4	CASSRFAGSLAKNIQYF	TGTGCCAGCAGCCGCTTCGCGGGGTCTCTAGCCAAAAACATTCAGTACTTC
TRBV14	-	-	TRBJ2-7	CASSQGSSYEQYF	TGTGCCAGCAGCCAAGGCAGCTCCTACGAGCAGTACTTC
TRBV11-1	-	TRBD1	TRBJ1-3	CASSSRTGRSGNTIYF	TGTGCCAGCAGCTCAAGGACAGGCCGCTCTGGAAACACCATATATTTT
TRBV30	-	TRBD2	TRBJ2-2	CAWSVYGGGANTGELFF	TGTGCCTGGAGTGTATACGGCGGGGGGGCGAACACCGGGGAGCTGTTTTTT
TRBV7-3	-	TRBD1	TRBJ2-2	CASSLSAARTGQGSFGELFF	TGTGCCAGCAGCTTATCGGCTGCACGAACGGGACAGGGAAGTTTCGGGGAGCTGTTTTTT
TRBV18	-	-	TRBJ1-1	CASSPLVVGGTEAFF	TGTGCCAGCTCACCTTTGGTAGTCGGGGGCACTGAAGCTTTCTTT
TRBV3-1/TRBV3-2	-	TRBD2	TRBJ2-1	CASSQELGTRNEQFF	TGTGCCAGCAGCCAAGAACTCGGGACTAGGAATGAGCAGTTCTTC
TRBV24-1	-	-	TRBJ2-1	CATSGGNEQFF	TGTGCCACCAGCGGGGGCAATGAGCAGTTCTTC
TRBV30	-	TRBD1	TRBJ2-7	CAWSAGGSIYEQYF	TGTGCCTGGAGTGCAGGGGGCTCGATCTACGAGCAGTACTTC